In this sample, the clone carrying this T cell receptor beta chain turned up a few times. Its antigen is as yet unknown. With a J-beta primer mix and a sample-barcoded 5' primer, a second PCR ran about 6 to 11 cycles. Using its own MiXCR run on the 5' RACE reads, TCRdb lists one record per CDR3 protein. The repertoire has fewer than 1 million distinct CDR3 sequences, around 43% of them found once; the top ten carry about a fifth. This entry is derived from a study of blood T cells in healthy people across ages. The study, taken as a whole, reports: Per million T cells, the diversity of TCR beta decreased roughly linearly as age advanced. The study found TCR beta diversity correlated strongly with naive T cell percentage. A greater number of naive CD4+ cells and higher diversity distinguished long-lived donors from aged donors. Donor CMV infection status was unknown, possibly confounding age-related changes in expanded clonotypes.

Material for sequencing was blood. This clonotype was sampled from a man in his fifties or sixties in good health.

CDR3 sequence reads: CSVRGPNYGYTF. Written as DNA, the CDR3 is TGCAGCGTTCGGGGGCCTAACTATGGCTACACCTTC. The chain employs TRBV29-1 and TRBJ1-2, with a tentative D call TRBD1 (6 bases). Trimming took 5 bases from V and 0 from J, leaving 7 bases between them. The CDR3 sequence is 12 residues long. From germline, CDR1 is SQVTM and CDR2 ANQGSEA.